This TCR beta chain was found in a study of T cell responses to AZD1222 COVID-19 vaccine. Notes on the study in general: With dominance at 160-218 and 743-854, vaccine-associated CD4 TCRs spanned spike.

On this clone: Its antigen is currently unknown.

The protocol was immunoSEQ multiplex PCR, while the TCRdb copy is restricted to in-frame clones and leaves out a portion. The data show around 140,000 clones, about 92% seen once. The sequencing used peripheral blood, collected on day 0 of AZD1222 vaccination. The source is an adult in good health.

The CDR3 sequence: CASRIVEQGGYTF. The CDR3 coding sequence is TGTGCCAGTAGAATCGTAGAACAGGGCGGCTACACCTTC. V usage is TRBV2 and J usage is TRBJ1-2; tentatively, D is TRBD1 (6 bases). The length of the CDR3 is 13 residues. V was pared by 9 bases and J by 8 bases, with 19 bases between. Germline lookup yields CDR1 SNHLY and CDR2 FYNNEI. Full variable domain (rest looked up from reference TRBV2 and TRBJ1-2): EPEVTQTPSHQVTQMGQEVILRCVPISNHLYFYWYRQILGQKVEFLVSFYNNEISEKSEIFDDQFSVERPDGSNFTLKIRSTKLEDSAMYFCASRIVEQGGYTFGSGTRLTVV.